Listed here is a single TCR beta chain. This entry belongs to a study of blood T cell repertoires in COVID-19. About the research overall: Collection of acute and convalescent COVID-19 samples took place in the United States, Italy and Spain.

Per the original methods: Nucleated cell counts were estimated from reference gene primer amplification. TCRdb's table, derived via immunoSEQ multiplex PCR, lists solely in-frame clones and lacks some. The V and J calls and clone size come from that table; D and trimming were worked out from the DNA. Here the sample spans about 150,000 clones, approximately 80% being singletons. CDR1 is WSHSY, CDR2 SAAADI, per germline. V dropped 4 bases and J dropped 7 bases, with 10 bases sitting between them. This CDR3 spans 12 amino acids. The TCR originated in a woman aged 60-70 years with acute or convalescent COVID-19. The chain joins TRBV10-2 to TRBJ2-5; the D is unclear. The specimen sequenced was peripheral blood. The CDR3: CASSAGDGTQYF. CDR3 nucleotide sequence: TGCGCCAGCAGTGCCGGTGATGGGACCCAGTACTTC.